Listed below are T cell receptor beta chains from one sample, sequenced in a study of T cell responses to AZD1222 COVID-19 vaccine. Sequenced by immunoSEQ multiplex PCR; TCRdb stores in-frame clones only, minus some. The sample lists 85,000 to 110,000 clones, 90% seen once, with about 5% in the top ten. The source material was peripheral blood, sampled on day 0 of AZD1222 vaccination. All receptors derive from an adult in good health. Each CDR3 is given with its conserved first and last residue.

v_call cdr3_aa
TRBV2 CASSPRTDGYTF
TRBV5-6 CASSNRWGRSSYEQYF
TRBV6-5 CASTVGGGNTEAFF
TRBV12-2 CASRPWTSGGSTDTQYF
TRBV3-1/TRBV3-2 CASSQAGGEAFF
TRBV2 CAIRDSRIYEQYF
TRBV29-1 CSVEVVGEQYF
TRBV3-1/TRBV3-2 CASSHQTGPSSYNSPLHF
TRBV19 CASRPADRGIYNSPLHF
TRBV3-1/TRBV3-2 CASAWAGGTDTQYF
TRBV7-9 CASSIQGLADRGETEAFF
TRBV29-1 CSVAVKGGELFF
TRBV19 CASRDRKDSNQPQHF
TRBV5-1 CASSLEQKGEQFF
TRBV10-1 CASSAGRPDQPQHF
TRBV3-1/TRBV3-2 CASSQTVQGNQPQHF
TRBV30 CAWTLHGVGNTIYF
TRBV7-2 CASSLASSTDTQYF
TRBV9 CASSAGGIGNTQYF
TRBV18 CAVRLAGNYGYTF
TRBV18 CASSPYVNTEAFF
TRBV9 CASTPEGGQGGAEAFF
TRBV5-8 CASSLVNNYGYTF
TRBV19 CASSTDRENTEAFF
TRBV3-1/TRBV3-2 CASSPRGTYTEAFF
TRBV30 CAWSKPTANSGANVLTF
TRBV28 CASTQPRAGAVEQYF
TRBV28 CASTSYRTGVTEAFF
TRBV2 CASSERGGRETQYF
TRBV3-1/TRBV3-2 CASSQGVPYEQYF
TRBV29-1 CSVEVASGYTF
TRBV6-5 CASSSLGQVYNSPLHF
TRBV5-1 CASSLSGAEIQPQHF
TRBV19 CASSIVGRTEAFF
TRBV18 CASSPPTRGGKDTQYF
TRBV3-1/TRBV3-2 CASSPGLLYEQYF
TRBV11-2 CASSPNTDNEQFF
TRBV6-5 CASRSYSSNQPQHF
TRBV4-1 CASRPGGSNTGELFF
TRBV5-1 CASSNDRIGEKLFF
TRBV10-2 CASSVTYEQYF
TRBV5-8 CASSSRQGASQETQYF
TRBV3-1/TRBV3-2 CASSPGVAGVRTDTQYF
TRBV27 CASGKRTGVGEKLFF
TRBV2 CASSEAEGTQYF
TRBV7-2 CASSSSGGAIYNEQFF
TRBV5-1 CASSLDTGVQPQHF
TRBV7-2 CASSVKGNEKLFF
TRBV19 CASSISGLSGFTDTQYF
TRBV2 CASSEGVGGETQYF
TRBV19 CASNKQGAGNTIYF
TRBV30 CAWSTGSEQYF
TRBV30 CAWRGTGNQPQHF
TRBV29-1 CSVGSGRTNEKLFF
TRBV12-3/TRBV12-4 CASSVGQGTEAFF
TRBV5-6 CASRAAGSYEQYF
TRBV5-1 CASSAGDRGHEQFF
TRBV28 CASGGRDGNGYTF
TRBV7-2 CASSLWGSSNQPQHF
TRBV5-1 CASSPTSLGDVGNQPQHF